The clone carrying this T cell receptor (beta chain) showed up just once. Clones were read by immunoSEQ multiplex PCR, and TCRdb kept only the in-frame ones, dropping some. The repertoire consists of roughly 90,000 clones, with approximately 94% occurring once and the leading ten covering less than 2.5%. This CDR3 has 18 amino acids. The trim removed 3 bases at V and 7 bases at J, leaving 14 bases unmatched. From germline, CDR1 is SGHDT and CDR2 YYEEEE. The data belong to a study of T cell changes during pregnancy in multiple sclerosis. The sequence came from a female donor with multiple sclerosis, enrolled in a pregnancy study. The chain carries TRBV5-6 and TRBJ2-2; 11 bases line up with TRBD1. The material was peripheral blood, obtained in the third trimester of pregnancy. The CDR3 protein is CASSSWYSAGQGDGELFF. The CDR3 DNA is TGTGCCAGCAGCTCATGGTACTCCGCGGGACAGGGGGACGGGGAGCTGTTTTTT. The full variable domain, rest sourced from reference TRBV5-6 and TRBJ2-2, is DAGVTQSPTHLIKTRGQQVTLRCSPKSGHDTVSWYQQALGQGPQFIFQYYEEEERQRGNFPDRFSGHQFPNYSSELNVNALLLGDSALYLCASSSWYSAGQGDGELFFGEGSRLTVL.